This T cell receptor (beta chain) was documented in a study of shared clonotypes between healthy human individuals. Assay: immunoSEQ multiplex PCR; the TCRdb copy retains only in-frame clones and omits some. The sample holds 2 million to 3 million clones, 93% seen once. Negatively enriched CD4+ T cells were divided by CD45RA into naive and memory. The CDR3 extends over 17 amino acids. With 0 bases removed from V and 7 bases from J, the gap between germline ends came to 19 bases. The germline gives CDR1 SGHRS, CDR2 YFSETQ. The chain couples TRBV5-1 to TRBJ2-2, with D perhaps matching TRBD1 (5 bases). The sequence came from a young man in good health. Some clones in this sample may be carry-over from other donors' samples. What was sequenced was naive CD4+ T cells from PBMCs. Subset given: CD45RA+ positively selected. CDR3 in DNA: TGCGCCAGCAGCTTGGGGCCGGGTTCGCCCCAGGGCGGGGAGCTGTTTTTT. This codes for CASSLGPGSPQGGELFF.